These T cell receptor beta chains were read from a single sample in a study of blood T cell repertoires in COVID-19. Data came from immunoSEQ multiplex PCR; TCRdb stores just in-frame clones and leaves some out. The table lists 150,000 to 200,000 clones, around 91% of them singletons. The sequencing input was PBMCs or T cells enriched from blood (not recorded which). The source is a woman younger than 35 who had recovered from COVID-19. CDR3s include the opening cysteine and the closing phenylalanine or tryptophan. Each record gives: V gene, J gene, D gene, clone size, CDR3 protein, CDR3 DNA. The D gene is left open where the match is weak. Clone size is stated in some rows and not others, as once, few, many or a class when expanded.

V gene: TRBV7-9
J gene: TRBJ2-1
D gene: TRBD2
clone size: -
CDR3 protein: CASSFTLAGLYNEQFF
CDR3 DNA: TGTGCCAGCAGCTTTACCCTAGCGGGCCTATACAATGAGCAGTTCTTC

V gene: TRBV9
J gene: TRBJ1-1
D gene: -
clone size: -
CDR3 protein: CASSLSGGNTEAFF
CDR3 DNA: TGTGCCAGCAGCCTCAGCGGGGGGAACACTGAAGCTTTCTTT

V gene: TRBV7-2
J gene: TRBJ2-7
D gene: -
clone size: -
CDR3 protein: CASSLDSYYEQYF
CDR3 DNA: TGTGCCAGCAGCTTAGACAGCTACTACGAGCAGTACTTC

V gene: TRBV12-5
J gene: TRBJ1-2
D gene: TRBD1
clone size: once
CDR3 protein: CASGSLRGRGYTF
CDR3 DNA: TGTGCTAGTGGTTCCCTAAGGGGGCGGGGCTACACCTTC

V gene: TRBV30
J gene: TRBJ2-6
D gene: TRBD1
clone size: -
CDR3 protein: CAWSLTRTGFSGANVLTF
CDR3 DNA: TGTGCCTGGAGCCTGACCCGGACAGGCTTCTCTGGGGCCAACGTCCTGACTTTC

V gene: TRBV19
J gene: TRBJ2-2
D gene: TRBD2
clone size: -
CDR3 protein: CASKGGRDTGELFF
CDR3 DNA: TGTGCCAGTAAGGGCGGGAGGGACACCGGGGAGCTGTTTTTT

V gene: TRBV4-1
J gene: TRBJ1-3
D gene: -
clone size: once
CDR3 protein: CASTRGPESNTIYF
CDR3 DNA: TGCGCCAGCACGAGAGGTCCCGAGTCCAACACCATATATTTT

V gene: TRBV4-1
J gene: TRBJ2-1
D gene: -
clone size: -
CDR3 protein: CASSQESGTMGYNEQFF
CDR3 DNA: TGCGCCAGCAGCCAAGAGTCAGGCACCATGGGTTACAATGAGCAGTTCTTC

V gene: TRBV5-4
J gene: TRBJ2-1
D gene: TRBD2
clone size: -
CDR3 protein: CASSLGSGKPYNEQFF
CDR3 DNA: TGTGCCAGCAGCCTGGGGAGCGGGAAACCCTACAATGAGCAGTTCTTC

V gene: TRBV5-1
J gene: TRBJ1-1
D gene: TRBD1
clone size: -
CDR3 protein: CASSFRDRDGTEAFF
CDR3 DNA: TGCGCCAGCAGCTTTCGGGACAGGGATGGGACTGAAGCTTTCTTT

V gene: TRBV5-4
J gene: TRBJ2-3
D gene: TRBD2
clone size: few
CDR3 protein: CASSLAGGWTDTQYF
CDR3 DNA: TGTGCCAGCAGCTTGGCGGGGGGGTGGACAGATACGCAGTATTTT

V gene: TRBV11-2
J gene: TRBJ2-6
D gene: -
clone size: -
CDR3 protein: CACRGTPSGANVLTF
CDR3 DNA: TGTGCCTGCCGGGGGACCCCCTCTGGGGCCAACGTCCTGACTTTC

V gene: TRBV5-1
J gene: TRBJ2-2
D gene: -
clone size: -
CDR3 protein: CASSLVTTSPGELFF
CDR3 DNA: TGCGCCAGCAGCTTGGTGACTACCTCCCCCGGGGAGCTGTTTTTT

V gene: TRBV2
J gene: TRBJ2-1
D gene: TRBD1
clone size: -
CDR3 protein: CASRDRVDEQFF
CDR3 DNA: TGTGCCAGCAGAGACAGGGTCGATGAGCAGTTCTTC

V gene: TRBV7-7
J gene: TRBJ2-6
D gene: -
clone size: -
CDR3 protein: CASSLREQGSGANVLTF
CDR3 DNA: TGTGCTAGCAGCTTAAGGGAACAGGGATCTGGGGCCAACGTCCTGACTTTC

V gene: TRBV4-1
J gene: TRBJ2-3
D gene: -
clone size: once
CDR3 protein: CASSQVGETDTQYF
CDR3 DNA: TGCGCCAGCAGCCAAGTGGGAGAGACAGATACGCAGTATTTT